The 11 T cell receptor beta chains below were found in one sample sequenced in a study of blood T cells in healthy people across ages (dated by TCRdb to the mid-2010s). The receptor library was made with 5' RACE. TCRdb records Illumina HiSeq 2500 as the sequencer. The second PCR ran for about 7 to 11 cycles and used a J-beta primer mix along with a sample-barcoded 5' primer. TCRdb cleaned the public reads at Q25 with fastp, built clones with MiXCR and kept in-frame beta chains. When rows share a CDR3 protein, they turn into one entry using the most common DNA and genes. The sample records 650,000 to 700,000 distinct CDR3 sequences, approximately 31% of which are singletons. Of the sample, 15% falls within the top ten clones. The sequenced sample consisted of blood. These receptors all stem from an elderly woman in good health. Donor details come from another sample of the same person, matched by shared clones.

There are many counts of this clonotype. The chain combines TRBV30 with TRBJ2-5; D remains ambiguous. In germline, CDR1 is GTSNPN, CDR2 SVGIG (reference sequence). V lost 1 base and J 3 bases, leaving 3 bases between the germline ends. The length of the CDR3 is 11 residues. Written as DNA, the CDR3 is TGTGCCTGGAGTGGGGAAGAGACCCAGTACTTC. Protein sequence: CAWSGEETQYF.

The chain recombines TRBV29-1 with TRBJ2-2; no definite D call. The germline CDR1 and CDR2 sequences are SQVTM and ANQGSEA. This CDR3 spans 15 amino acids. The V end lost 7 bases, the J end lost 2 bases, and 17 bases lay between the germline ends. The CDR3 DNA reads TGCAGCGCGATTAAAGGACCGAGCAACACCGGGGAGCTGTTTTTT. Translation: CSAIKGPSNTGELFF.

This clonotype was observed many times. V is TRBV28 and J is TRBJ1-2; unclear D gene. V shed 3 bases and J shed 7 bases, with 9 bases lying between them. Germline-derived CDR1 and CDR2 are MDHEN and SYDVKM. The CDR3 runs 12 residues. The DNA for the CDR3 is TGTGCCAGCAGTTTCGGGCGGCGTGGCTACACCTTC. It encodes CASSFGRRGYTF.

This clonotype was seen more than once but under ten times. This chain uses TRBV7-2 with TRBJ1-5, with D maybe TRBD1 (5 bases). This CDR3 has 12 amino acids. V lost 2 bases and J 12 bases, leaving 11 bases between the germline ends. CDR1 SGHTA and CDR2 FQGNSA come from the germline V gene. CDR3 sequence: CASSLYYGHQHF. CDR3 nucleotide sequence: TGTGCCAGCAGCTTATATTACGGACACCAGCATTTT.

As to this clonotype: One end of the junction is discordant with germline, which a read error may explain. The chain recombines TRBV6-5 with TRBJ1-5; no clear D gene. Germline V lookup: CDR1 MNHEY, CDR2 SVGAGI. The CDR3 sequence is 14 residues long. The CDR3 reads CTSDEQYSNQPQHF. CDR3 sequence (DNA): TGTACCAGCGACGAACAGTATAGCAATCAGCCCCAGCATTTT.

This chain connects TRBV2 to TRBJ1-5; D is unclear. Germline V gene sequence: CDR1 SNHLY, CDR2 FYNNEI. With 4 bases removed from V and 2 bases from J, the gap between germline ends came to 15 bases. This CDR3 comprises 16 residues. This CDR3 reads CASSGPLGGGNQPQHF. In nucleotides, the CDR3 is TGTGCCAGCAGTGGGCCCTTGGGCGGGGGCAATCAGCCCCAGCATTTT.

This clonotype was counted ten times or more. The CDR3 protein is CSARAGSWGYTF. For the CDR3, the DNA is TGCAGTGCTAGAGCCGGCTCGTGGGGCTACACCTTC. The chain has TRBV20-1 and TRBJ1-2; D is ambiguous. Germline values: CDR1 DFQATT, CDR2 SNEGSKA (reference sequence). Trimming shortened V by 1 base and J by 8 bases, and 11 bases separated the two germline ends. The CDR3 sequence is 12 residues long.

This clonotype was seen a few times. The CDR3 DNA is TGCAGCGTTGAAGCGGGAGAGACCCAGTACTTC. This gives the protein CSVEAGETQYF. This chain uses TRBV29-1 with TRBJ2-5; D gene ambiguous. V was pared by 1 base and J by 4 bases, with 4 bases between. Germline CDR1 is SQVTM and CDR2 is ANQGSEA. This CDR3 has 11 amino acids.

This clonotype was seen many times. The chain employs TRBV2 and TRBJ2-7; D is possibly TRBD1 (6 bases). V was shortened by 8 bases and J by 3 bases, with 11 bases between the two germline ends. Germline CDR1 is SNHLY and CDR2 is FYNNEI. This CDR3 comprises 12 residues. The CDR3 protein is CASQEGGYEQYF. Here the CDR3 DNA reads TGTGCCAGCCAAGAAGGGGGCTACGAGCAGTACTTC.

This clonotype turned up a few times. The chain combines TRBV5-1 with TRBJ2-1, with 9 nucleotides matching TRBD1. Germline CDR1 reads SGHRS; CDR2 reads YFSETQ. The CDR3 totals 14 residues. V shed 7 bases and J 4 bases; nucleotides not matched to a gene: 6. The CDR3 reads CASLRQGGYNEQFF. DNA of the CDR3: TGCGCCAGCTTGAGACAGGGGGGGTACAATGAGCAGTTCTTC.

This chain joins TRBV19 and TRBJ1-5; 7 nucleotides line up with TRBD1. Per the germline V gene, CDR1 is LNHDA and CDR2 is SQIVND (reference sequence). Losses at the gene ends were 7 bases for V and 4 bases for J; bases not matched to a gene: 10. The CDR3 covers 15 residues. The CDR3 bases are TGTGCCAGTACCCTGACAGGGAGTAGAAATCAGCCCCAGCATTTT. This encodes CASTLTGSRNQPQHF.